This TCR beta chain was retrieved from a study of molecular identifiers for immune sequencing clone quantification. Study-level points and caveats: A shared barcode on identical TCR molecules could lead to underestimated sizes for highly expanded clones.

Sequencing libraries of naive CD8 cells derived from approximately 22,000 to 940,000 sorted cells with 10%, 30% or 50% RNA. For naive CD8 T cells, sorting used the CD8+CD4-CCR7+CD45RA+ phenotype. Concerning this clonotype: Its antigen is still unknown.

TCRdb reanalysed the PCR reads using MiXCR and keeps one entry per CDR3 protein. The table has about 640,000 distinct CDR3 sequences, 15% to 20% seen once. This clonotype was obtained from a human donor in good health. Some libraries in this study had Jurkat cell RNA spiked in. Sequencing was done on a sample of naive CD8+ T cells from blood, with Jurkat cell RNA spiked in. Regarding subset: FACS-sorted CD8+CD4-CCR7+CD45RA+ naive T cells.

Here the CDR3 reads CASSAGAGANVLTF. The CDR3 DNA sequence: TGTGCCAGCAGTGCAGGGGCCGGGGCCAACGTCCTGACTTTC. The V gene is TRBV6-6, the J gene TRBJ2-6, with D possibly being TRBD1 (6 bases). V was clipped by 5 bases and J by 4 bases, with 9 bases between them. Germline V gives CDR1 MNHNY, CDR2 SVGAGI (reference sequence). The CDR3 loop spans 14 amino acids.